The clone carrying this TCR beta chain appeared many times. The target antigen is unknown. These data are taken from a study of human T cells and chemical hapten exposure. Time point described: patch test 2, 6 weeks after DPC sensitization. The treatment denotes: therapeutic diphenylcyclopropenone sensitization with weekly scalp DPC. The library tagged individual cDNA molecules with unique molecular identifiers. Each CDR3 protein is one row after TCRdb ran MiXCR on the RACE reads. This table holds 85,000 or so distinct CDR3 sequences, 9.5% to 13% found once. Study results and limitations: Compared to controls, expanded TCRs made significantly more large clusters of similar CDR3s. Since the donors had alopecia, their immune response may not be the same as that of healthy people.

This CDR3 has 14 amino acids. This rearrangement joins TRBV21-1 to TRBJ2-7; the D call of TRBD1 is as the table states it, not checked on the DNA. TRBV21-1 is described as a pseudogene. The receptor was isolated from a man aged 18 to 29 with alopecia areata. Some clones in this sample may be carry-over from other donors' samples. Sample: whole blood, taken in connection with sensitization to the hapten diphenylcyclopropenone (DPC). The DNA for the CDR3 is TGTGCCAGCAGCAAAGACCCGGGATTCTACGAGCAGTACGTC. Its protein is CASSKDPGFYEQYV.